This passage covers 11 T cell receptor beta chains from one sample sequenced in a study of early T cells in non-severe SARS-CoV-2 infection. MiXCR was run by TCRdb on the 5' RACE reads, yielding one entry per CDR3 protein. The table lists 100,000 or so distinct CDR3 sequences, 10% to 15% of them singletons. The sample comprised whole blood. These receptors all stem from an adult who was a healthcare worker with PCR-confirmed SARS-CoV-2 infection or an uninfected control (not recorded which).

This clonotype was observed at least ten times. This sequence joins TRBV7-2 and TRBJ2-1; 7 nucleotides line up with TRBD2. Per the germline V gene, CDR1 is SGHTA and CDR2 is FQGNSA. V lost 7 bases to trimming and J lost 9 bases; unmatched junction nucleotides: 9. CDR3 length: 13 residues. CDR3 loop: CASTGGSRGEQFF. The CDR3 coding sequence is TGTGCCAGCACGGGCGGGAGTCGGGGTGAGCAGTTCTTC.

The chain uses TRBV6-5 and TRBJ2-7; no definite D call. The germline CDR1 and CDR2 sequences are MNHEY and SVGAGI. The V end lost 5 bases, the J end lost 1 base, and 15 bases lay between the germline ends. The CDR3 consists of 15 residues. The CDR3 here is CASSTVGSASYEQYF. DNA for the CDR3: TGTGCCAGCAGTACCGTGGGCAGTGCGTCCTACGAGCAGTACTTC.

This clonotype appeared a few times. The chain links TRBV6-1 to TRBJ2-7; 11 bases map to TRBD2. The V gene end was trimmed by 7 bases and the J gene end by 2 bases; junction bases not matched to a gene: 4. In germline, CDR1 is MNHNS, CDR2 SASEGT. CDR3 length equals 14 residues. The CDR3 sequence: CASTSLAGAYEQYF. The CDR3, as DNA: TGTGCCAGCACTTCACTAGCGGGAGCCTACGAGCAGTACTTC.

The rearrangement joins TRBV5-4 to TRBJ2-1, with 12 bases aligning to TRBD1. Trimming removed 3 bases from V and 10 bases from J; junction bases left unmatched: 8. CDR3 length: 15 residues. From germline, CDR1 is SGHNT and CDR2 YYREEE (reference sequence). DNA for the CDR3: TGTGCCAGCAGCTGGGAGGGACAGGGGGCTGAGGAGCAGTTCTTC. Translating it yields CASSWEGQGAEEQFF.

This clonotype was observed at least ten times. The chain has TRBV5-8 and TRBJ1-5; D gene uncertain. The CDR3 runs to 12 residues. Germline CDR1 is SGHTS and CDR2 is YDEGEE. Trimming took off 1 base at V and 6 bases at J, with 5 bases between the two ends. The CDR3 sequence: CASSLTSQPQHF. In DNA form, the CDR3 reads TGTGCCAGCAGCTTGACGAGTCAGCCCCAGCATTTT.

The chain combines TRBV7-8 with TRBJ2-2; 10 nucleotides match TRBD2. CDR1 SGHVS and CDR2 FQNEAQ come from the germline V gene. V lost 1 base and J lost 6; bases outside the gene matches: 2. There are 15 residues in the CDR3. The CDR3 bases are TGTGCCAGCAGCTTAGTAGCGGGAGGATCCGGGGAGCTGTTTTTT. It yields the protein CASSLVAGGSGELFF.

This clonotype was found many times. CDR3 DNA sequence: TGCAGTGCTAGAGATGGAACCGCGGGAGGGGTCGGGACATACAATGAGCAGTTCTTC. This translates into CSARDGTAGGVGTYNEQFF. The V call is TRBV20-1, the J call TRBJ2-1, with TRBD2 matching 9 bases. Germline CDR1 is DFQATT and CDR2 is SNEGSKA (reference sequence). The CDR3 length is 19 residues. J was trimmed by 4 bases and V by 0 bases; bases with no gene match: 16.

The V call is TRBV6-5, the J call TRBJ1-4; a possible D gene is TRBD1 (5 bases). V was trimmed by 0 bases and J by 7 bases, leaving 12 bases between them. The CDR3 covers 15 residues. CDR1 and CDR2 from the germline V gene are MNHEY and SVGAGI. The CDR3 coding sequence is TGTGCCAGCAGTTACTCCCCGGGTAGGGGTGAAAAACTGTTTTTT. This translates into CASSYSPGRGEKLFF.

This clonotype was picked up many times. The rearrangement joins TRBV7-8 to TRBJ2-3; D perhaps matches TRBD2 (6 bases). The CDR3 extends over 15 amino acids. The V gene lost 11 bases and the J gene lost 1 base, with 19 bases spanning the gap. Germline V gene sequence: CDR1 SGHVS, CDR2 FQNEAQ. The CDR3 is CAAGLGVQRTDTQYF. CDR3 sequence (DNA): TGTGCCGCGGGATTGGGGGTCCAACGCACAGATACGCAGTATTTT.

This clonotype came up a few times. The chain links TRBV7-2 to TRBJ2-5; TRBD1 matches at 7 bases. Germline V gene sequence: CDR1 SGHTA, CDR2 FQGNSA. The length of the CDR3 is 16 residues. V lost 5 bases, J lost 1 base, and 10 bases stayed unmatched. The CDR3 protein is CASSVRRDSPQETQYF. DNA of the CDR3: TGTGCCAGCAGCGTAAGACGGGACAGCCCCCAAGAGACCCAGTACTTC.

This clonotype was seen repeatedly, ten times or more. The rearrangement uses TRBV20-1 and TRBJ2-1; TRBD1 agrees at 9 bases. CDR1 is DFQATT, CDR2 SNEGSKA, per germline (reference sequence). V shed 2 bases and J 5 bases; nucleotides not matched to a gene: 7. The CDR3 has 15 amino acids. The CDR3 region is CSARLHGTGNNEQFF. Written as DNA, the CDR3 is TGCAGTGCTAGACTCCACGGGACAGGGAACAATGAGCAGTTCTTC.